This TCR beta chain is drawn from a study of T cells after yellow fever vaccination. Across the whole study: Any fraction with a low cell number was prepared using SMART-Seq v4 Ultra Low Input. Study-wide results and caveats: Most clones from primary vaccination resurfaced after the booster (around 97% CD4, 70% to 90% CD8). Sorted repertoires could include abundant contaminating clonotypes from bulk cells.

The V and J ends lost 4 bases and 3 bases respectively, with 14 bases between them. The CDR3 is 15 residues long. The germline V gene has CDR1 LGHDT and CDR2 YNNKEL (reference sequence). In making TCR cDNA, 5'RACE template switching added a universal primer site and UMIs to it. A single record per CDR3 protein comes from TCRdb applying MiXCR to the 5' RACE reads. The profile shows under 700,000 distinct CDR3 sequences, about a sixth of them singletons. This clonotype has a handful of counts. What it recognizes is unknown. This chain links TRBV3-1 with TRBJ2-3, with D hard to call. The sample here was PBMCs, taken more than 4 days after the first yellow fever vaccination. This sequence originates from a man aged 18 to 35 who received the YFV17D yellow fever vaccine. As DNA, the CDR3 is TGTGCCAGCAGCCCCCGGACCGGTATAACAGATACGCAGTATTTT. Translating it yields CASSPRTGITDTQYF.